Given below is one T cell receptor beta chain in context. These data come from a study of control samples from healthy donors and cancer patients. The CDR3 spans 15 residues. Germline V gene data show CDR1 as MNHEY and CDR2 as SVGAGI. V was cut by 6 bases and J by 0 bases, with 11 bases left in between. Sequencing was performed with immunoSEQ multiplex PCR; in TCRdb, only in-frame clones are kept and a portion is missing. This repertoire shows 90,000 or so clones, roughly 90% found once; its top ten account for about 15%. Sequenced material: blood. The rearrangement joins TRBV6-5 to TRBJ1-4; unclear D gene. This receptor was taken from a woman aged 70-85 years in good health. The CDR3 reads CASRLDPATNEKLFF. The CDR3 bases are TGTGCCAGCAGACTCGATCCTGCAACTAATGAAAAACTGTTTTTT.